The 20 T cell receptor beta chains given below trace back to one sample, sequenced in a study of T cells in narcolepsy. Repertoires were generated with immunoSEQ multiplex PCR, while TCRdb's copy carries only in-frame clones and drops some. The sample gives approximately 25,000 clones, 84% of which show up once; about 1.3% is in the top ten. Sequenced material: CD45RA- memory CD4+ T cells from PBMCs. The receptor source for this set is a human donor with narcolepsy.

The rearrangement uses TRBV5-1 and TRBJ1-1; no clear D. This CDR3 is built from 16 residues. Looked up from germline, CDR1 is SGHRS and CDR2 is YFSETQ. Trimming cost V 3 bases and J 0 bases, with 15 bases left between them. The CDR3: CASSSDGGVLNTEAFF. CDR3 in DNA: TGCGCCAGCAGCTCCGACGGTGGGGTCCTGAACACTGAAGCTTTCTTT.

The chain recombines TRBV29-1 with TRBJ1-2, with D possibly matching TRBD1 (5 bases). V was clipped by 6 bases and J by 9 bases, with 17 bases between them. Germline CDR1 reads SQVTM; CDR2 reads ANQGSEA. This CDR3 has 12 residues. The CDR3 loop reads CSVTGTPRSYTF. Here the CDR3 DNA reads TGCAGCGTGACCGGGACCCCCCGGAGCTACACCTTC.

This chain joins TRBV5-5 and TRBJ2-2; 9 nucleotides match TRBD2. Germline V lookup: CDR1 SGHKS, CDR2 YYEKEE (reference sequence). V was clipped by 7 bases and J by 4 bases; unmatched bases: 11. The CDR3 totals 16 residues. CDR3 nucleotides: TGTGCCAGCTCGAGAGCGGGAGGTTCGGGCACCGGGGAGCTGTTTTTT. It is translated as CASSRAGGSGTGELFF.

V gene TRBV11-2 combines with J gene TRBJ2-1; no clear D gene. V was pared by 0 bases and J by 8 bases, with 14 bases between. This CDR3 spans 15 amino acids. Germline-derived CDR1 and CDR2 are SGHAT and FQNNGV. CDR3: CASSLDRLGWDEQFF. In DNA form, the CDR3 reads TGTGCCAGCAGCTTAGATCGACTGGGGTGGGATGAGCAGTTCTTC.

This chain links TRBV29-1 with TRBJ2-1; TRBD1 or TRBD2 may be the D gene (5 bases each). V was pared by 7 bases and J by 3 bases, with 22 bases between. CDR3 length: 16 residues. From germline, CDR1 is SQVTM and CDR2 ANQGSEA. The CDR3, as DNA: TGCAGCGCCTCCCCTGGGACCACTCCTAGCTACAATGAGCAGTTCTTC. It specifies CSASPGTTPSYNEQFF.

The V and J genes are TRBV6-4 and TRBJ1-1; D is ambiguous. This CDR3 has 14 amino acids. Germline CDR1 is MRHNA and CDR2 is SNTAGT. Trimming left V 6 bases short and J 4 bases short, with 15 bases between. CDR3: CASSRDGRTTEAFF. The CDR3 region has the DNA TGTGCCAGCAGCCGGGATGGGAGGACCACTGAAGCTTTCTTT.

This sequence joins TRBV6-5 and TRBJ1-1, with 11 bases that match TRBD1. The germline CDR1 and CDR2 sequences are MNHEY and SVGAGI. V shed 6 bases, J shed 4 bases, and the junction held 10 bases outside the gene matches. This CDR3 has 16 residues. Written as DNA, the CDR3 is TGTGCCAGCAGCTACCTCCCCGGGACAGGGGGCACTGAAGCTTTCTTT. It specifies CASSYLPGTGGTEAFF.

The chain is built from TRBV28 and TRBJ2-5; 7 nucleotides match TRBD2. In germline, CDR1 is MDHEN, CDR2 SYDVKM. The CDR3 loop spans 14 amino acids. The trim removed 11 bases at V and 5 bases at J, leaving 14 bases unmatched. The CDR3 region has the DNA TGTGCCGCCACAAACGGACTAGTCCGGGAGACCCAGTACTTC. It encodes CAATNGLVRETQYF.

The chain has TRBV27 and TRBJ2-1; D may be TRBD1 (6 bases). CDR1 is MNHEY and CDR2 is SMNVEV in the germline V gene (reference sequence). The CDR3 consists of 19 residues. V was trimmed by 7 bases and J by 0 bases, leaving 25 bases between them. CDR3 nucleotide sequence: TGTGCCAGCACACTCTCTAGGGGAGCTAGACAGGACTCCTACAATGAGCAGTTCTTC. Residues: CASTLSRGARQDSYNEQFF.

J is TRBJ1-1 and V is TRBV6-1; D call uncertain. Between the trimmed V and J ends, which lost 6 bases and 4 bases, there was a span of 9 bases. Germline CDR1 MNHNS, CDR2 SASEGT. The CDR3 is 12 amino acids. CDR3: CASRGLPTEAFF. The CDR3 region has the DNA TGTGCCAGCAGAGGACTCCCCACTGAAGCTTTCTTT.

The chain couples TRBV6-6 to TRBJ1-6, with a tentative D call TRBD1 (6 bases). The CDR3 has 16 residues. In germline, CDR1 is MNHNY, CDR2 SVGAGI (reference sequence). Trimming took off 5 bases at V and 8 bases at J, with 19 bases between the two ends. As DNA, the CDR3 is TGTGCCAGCAGTGGGGTCAGCAGGGGAGGGGATTCACCCCTCCACTTT. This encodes CASSGVSRGGDSPLHF.

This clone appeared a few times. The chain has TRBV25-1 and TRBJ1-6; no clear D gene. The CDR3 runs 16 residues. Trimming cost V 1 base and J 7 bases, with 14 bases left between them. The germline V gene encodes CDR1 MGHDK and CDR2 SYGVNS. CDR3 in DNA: TGTGCCAGCAGTGAATTCCGAGGGAAAGAGAATTCACCCCTCCACTTT. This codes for CASSEFRGKENSPLHF.

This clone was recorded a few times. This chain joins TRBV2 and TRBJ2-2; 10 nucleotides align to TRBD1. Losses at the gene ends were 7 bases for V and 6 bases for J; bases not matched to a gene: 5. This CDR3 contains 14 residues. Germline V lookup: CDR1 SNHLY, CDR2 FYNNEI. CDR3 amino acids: CASTRQGAAGELFF. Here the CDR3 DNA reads TGTGCCAGCACCCGACAGGGGGCGGCCGGGGAGCTGTTTTTT.

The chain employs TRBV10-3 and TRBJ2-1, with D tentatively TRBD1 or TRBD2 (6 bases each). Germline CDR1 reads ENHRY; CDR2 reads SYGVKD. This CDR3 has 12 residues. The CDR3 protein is CAGGGPYNEQFF. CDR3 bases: TGTGCGGGGGGCGGCCCCTACAATGAGCAGTTCTTC.

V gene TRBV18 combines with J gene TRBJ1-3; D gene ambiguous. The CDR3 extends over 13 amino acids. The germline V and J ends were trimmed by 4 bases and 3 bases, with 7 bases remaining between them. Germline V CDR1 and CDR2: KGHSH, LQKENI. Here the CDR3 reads CASSQDVGNTIYF. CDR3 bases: TGTGCCAGCTCACAGGACGTTGGAAACACCATATATTTT.

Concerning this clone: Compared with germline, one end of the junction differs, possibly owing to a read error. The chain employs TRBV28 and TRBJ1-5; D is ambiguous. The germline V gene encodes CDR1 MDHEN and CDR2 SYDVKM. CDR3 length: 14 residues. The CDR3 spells CASRLDNSNQPQHF. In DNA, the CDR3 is TGTGCCAGCCGTTTAGACAATAGCAATCAGCCCCAGCATTTT.

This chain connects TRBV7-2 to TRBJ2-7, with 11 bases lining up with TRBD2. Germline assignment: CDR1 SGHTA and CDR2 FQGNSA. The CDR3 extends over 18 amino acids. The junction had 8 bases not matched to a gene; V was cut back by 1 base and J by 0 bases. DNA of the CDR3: TGTGCCAGCAGCTTAGATGCTAGCGGGAGGCACCGCTCCTACGAGCAGTACTTC. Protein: CASSLDASGRHRSYEQYF. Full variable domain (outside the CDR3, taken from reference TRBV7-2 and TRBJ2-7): GAGVSQSPSNKVTEKGKDVELRCDPISGHTALYWYRQSLGQGLEFLIYFQGNSAPDKSGLPSDRFSAERTGGSVSTLTIQRTQQEDSAVYLCASSLDASGRHRSYEQYFGPGTRLTVT.

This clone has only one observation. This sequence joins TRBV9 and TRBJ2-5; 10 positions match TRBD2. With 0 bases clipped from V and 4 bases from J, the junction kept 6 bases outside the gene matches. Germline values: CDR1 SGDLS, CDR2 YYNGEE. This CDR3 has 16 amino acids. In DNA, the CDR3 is TGTGCCAGCAGCGTAGTAGCGGGAGGATTCGGAGAGACCCAGTACTTC. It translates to CASSVVAGGFGETQYF. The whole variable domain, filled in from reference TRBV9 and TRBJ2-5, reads DSGVTQTPKHLITATGQRVTLRCSPRSGDLSVYWYQQSLDQGLQFLIQYYNGEERAKGNILERFSAQQFPDLHSELNLSSLELGDSALYFCASSVVAGGFGETQYFGPGTRLLVL.

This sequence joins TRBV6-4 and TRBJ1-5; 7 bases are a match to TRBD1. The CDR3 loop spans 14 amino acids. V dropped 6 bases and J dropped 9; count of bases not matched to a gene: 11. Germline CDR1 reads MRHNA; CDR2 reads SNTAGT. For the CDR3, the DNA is TGTGCCAGCAGCGACCTCCCGTCAGGGGGGCCCCAGCATTTT. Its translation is CASSDLPSGGPQHF.

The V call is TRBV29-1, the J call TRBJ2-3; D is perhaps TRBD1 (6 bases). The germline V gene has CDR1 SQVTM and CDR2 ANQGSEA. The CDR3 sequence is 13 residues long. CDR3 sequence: CSASGGAIDTQYF. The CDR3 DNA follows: TGCAGTGCCTCTGGGGGCGCGATAGATACGCAGTATTTT.